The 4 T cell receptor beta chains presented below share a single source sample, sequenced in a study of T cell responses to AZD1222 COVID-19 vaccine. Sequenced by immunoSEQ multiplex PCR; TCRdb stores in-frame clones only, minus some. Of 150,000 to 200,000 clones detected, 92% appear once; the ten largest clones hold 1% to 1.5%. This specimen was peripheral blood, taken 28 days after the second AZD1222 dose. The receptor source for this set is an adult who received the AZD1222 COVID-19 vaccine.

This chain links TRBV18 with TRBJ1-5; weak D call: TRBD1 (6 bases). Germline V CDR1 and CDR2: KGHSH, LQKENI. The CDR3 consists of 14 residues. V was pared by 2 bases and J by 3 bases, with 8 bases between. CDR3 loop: CASSPDRNNQPQHF. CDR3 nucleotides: TGTGCCAGCTCACCAGACAGGAACAATCAGCCCCAGCATTTT.

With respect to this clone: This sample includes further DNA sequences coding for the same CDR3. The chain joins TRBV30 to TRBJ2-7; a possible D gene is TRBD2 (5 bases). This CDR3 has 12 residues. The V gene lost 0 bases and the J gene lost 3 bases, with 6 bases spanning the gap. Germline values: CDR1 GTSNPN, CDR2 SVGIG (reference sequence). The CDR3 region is CAWSVRGYEQYF. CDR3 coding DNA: TGTGCCTGGAGTGTACGGGGCTACGAGCAGTACTTC. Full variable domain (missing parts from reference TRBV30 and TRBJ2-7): SQTIHQWPATLVQPVGSPLSLECTVEGTSNPNLYWYRQAAGRGLQLLFYSVGIGQISSEVPQNLSASRPQDRQFILSSKKLLLSDSGFYLCAWSVRGYEQYFGPGTRLTVT.

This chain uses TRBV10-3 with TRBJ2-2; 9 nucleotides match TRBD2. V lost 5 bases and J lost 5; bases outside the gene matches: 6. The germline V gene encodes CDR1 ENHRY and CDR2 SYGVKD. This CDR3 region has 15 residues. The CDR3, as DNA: TGTGCCATCAGTATAGCGGGAGAAGGTACCGGGGAGCTGTTTTTT. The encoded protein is CAISIAGEGTGELFF.

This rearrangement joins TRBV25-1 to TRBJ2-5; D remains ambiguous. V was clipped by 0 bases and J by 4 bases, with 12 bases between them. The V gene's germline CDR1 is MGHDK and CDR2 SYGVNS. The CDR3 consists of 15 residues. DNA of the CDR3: TGTGCCAGCAGTGAATATGGCAGGCTGGGAGAGACCCAGTACTTC. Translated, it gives CASSEYGRLGETQYF.